These 29 T cell receptor beta chains share one sample of origin, sequenced in a study of brain T cells in children with intractable seizures. Generated by immunoSEQ multiplex PCR, the TCRdb table keeps only in-frame clones and is missing some. The sample includes some 41,000 clones, over 75% of them seen just once. The sequencing here drew on peripheral blood, taken at surgery. These receptors were taken from a girl aged 2 to 10 with tuberous sclerosis and intractable seizures.

The V and J genes are TRBV9 and TRBJ1-1; maybe TRBD1 (6 bases). Per the germline V gene, CDR1 is SGDLS and CDR2 is YYNGEE. The CDR3 totals 15 residues. Trimming stripped 0 bases from V and 4 bases from J, with 13 bases between. The CDR3 DNA reads TGTGCCAGCAGCGTAGATGGCAGGGGTTCCACTGAAGCTTTCTTT. Translating gives CASSVDGRGSTEAFF. Drawing the rest from reference TRBV9 and TRBJ1-1, the complete variable domain is DSGVTQTPKHLITATGQRVTLRCSPRSGDLSVYWYQQSLDQGLQFLIQYYNGEERAKGNILERFSAQQFPDLHSELNLSSLELGDSALYFCASSVDGRGSTEAFFGQGTRLTVV.

In DNA form, the CDR3 reads TGCAGCGTCCTCTCGGAAACTAATGAAAAACTGTTTTTT. Protein sequence: CSVLSETNEKLFF. The chain has TRBV29-1 and TRBJ1-4; D is unclear. This CDR3 region has 13 residues. The germline CDR1 and CDR2 sequences are SQVTM and ANQGSEA. V was shortened by 6 bases and J by 1 base, with 9 bases between the two germline ends.

V usage is TRBV5-1 and J usage is TRBJ2-3; D perhaps matches TRBD1 (6 bases). The CDR3 spans 14 residues. The V end was cut by 8 bases, the J end by 1 base, with 14 bases between. Germline assignment: CDR1 SGHRS and CDR2 YFSETQ. For the CDR3, the DNA is TGCGCCAGTGCCAGGGGTATCGGCACAGATACGCAGTATTTT. This encodes CASARGIGTDTQYF.

V gene TRBV3-1 (or the pseudogene TRBV3-2) combines with J gene TRBJ2-3, with TRBD2 matching 7 bases. The CDR3 runs 16 residues. The germline gives CDR1 LGHDT, CDR2 YNNKEL (reference sequence). The V and J ends lost 7 bases and 0 bases, in that order; junction bases with no gene match: 10. CDR3 residues: CASTPKASGSTDTQYF. In DNA, the CDR3 is TGTGCCAGCACCCCCAAGGCTAGCGGTAGCACAGATACGCAGTATTTT.

The rearrangement links TRBV7-9 to TRBJ1-2, with a weak D call TRBD1 (6 bases). This CDR3 has 14 amino acids. Between the trimmed V and J ends, which lost 4 bases and 7 bases, there was a span of 16 bases. CDR1 and CDR2 from the germline V gene are SEHNR and FQNEAQ (reference sequence). The CDR3 loop reads CASSSHAQGCGYTF. CDR3 nucleotide sequence: TGTGCCAGCAGCTCCCATGCACAGGGATGTGGCTACACCTTC.

V and J are TRBV14 and TRBJ2-7; 16 nucleotides agree with TRBD2. Trimming removed 0 bases from V and 0 bases from J; junction bases left unmatched: 11. The CDR3 length is 21 residues. Germline V gene sequence: CDR1 SGHDN, CDR2 FVKESK. DNA of the CDR3: TGTGCCAGCAGCCAAGAAGGGACTAGCGGGGGGGCCTTTTCCCCCTCCTACGAGCAGTACTTC. Its protein product is CASSQEGTSGGAFSPSYEQYF. The whole variable domain, remainder taken from reference TRBV14 and TRBJ2-7, is EAGVTQFPSHSVIEKGQTVTLRCDPISGHDNLYWYRRVMGKEIKFLLHFVKESKQDESGMPNNRFLAERTGGTYSTLKVQPAELEDSGVYFCASSQEGTSGGAFSPSYEQYFGPGTRLTVT.

This clone is a singleton in its sample. The chain carries TRBV2 and TRBJ2-7, with 9 bases lining up with TRBD1. CDR3 length equals 14 residues. The V segment lost 5 bases and the J segment 2 bases; nucleotides outside the gene matches: 4. The germline CDR1 and CDR2 sequences are SNHLY and FYNNEI. The CDR3, as DNA: TGTGCCAGCAGTTCGGGACAGGGTACCTACGAGCAGTACTTC. Its protein is CASSSGQGTYEQYF.

This clone was recorded a few times. The chain combines TRBV5-1 with TRBJ1-1; D unclear. The CDR3 runs 15 residues. Per germline, CDR1 SGHRS and CDR2 YFSETQ. Trimming shortened V by 0 bases and J by 0 bases, and 9 bases separated the two germline ends. The CDR3 spells CASSLGQNLNTEAFF. Here the CDR3 DNA reads TGCGCCAGCAGCTTGGGGCAGAACTTGAACACTGAAGCTTTCTTT.

This clone has more than one count but fewer than ten. The chain is built from TRBV5-1 and TRBJ1-2, with D unresolved. V was pared by 0 bases and J by 3 bases, with 9 bases between. CDR3 length equals 14 residues. The V gene's germline CDR1 is SGHRS and CDR2 YFSETQ. The CDR3 DNA is TGCGCCAGCAGCTTGGGTGACATAGACTATGGCTACACCTTC. This sequence encodes CASSLGDIDYGYTF.

This chain joins TRBV29-1 and TRBJ1-2, with TRBD1 matching over 9 bases. The V segment lost 6 bases and the J segment 2 bases; nucleotides outside the gene matches: 4. Germline CDR1 SQVTM, CDR2 ANQGSEA. The CDR3 is made up of 13 amino acids. For the CDR3, the DNA is TGCAGCGTGTGGACAGGGGACAACTATGGCTACACCTTC. Translation gives CSVWTGDNYGYTF.

The chain combines TRBV4-1 with TRBJ1-5; D unresolved. V dropped 1 base and J dropped 8 bases, with 12 bases sitting between them. Germline loops: CDR1 MGHRA, CDR2 YSYEKL. The CDR3 spans 14 residues. The CDR3, as DNA: TGCGCCAGCAGCCAAGTGGCAGGTTTGGAGCCCCAGCATTTT. It specifies CASSQVAGLEPQHF.

The chain employs TRBV7-3 and TRBJ2-3; D not certain. The V end lost 0 bases, the J end lost 3 bases, and 13 bases lay between the germline ends. In germline, CDR1 is SGHTA, CDR2 FQGTGA. The CDR3 runs to 16 residues. CDR3 coding DNA: TGTGCCAGCAGCTTAACATATAAAAGCGATACAGATACGCAGTATTTT. Protein sequence: CASSLTYKSDTDTQYF.

V usage is TRBV27 and J usage is TRBJ1-5; D remains unclear. Trimming took 5 bases from V and 6 from J, leaving 11 bases between them. The CDR3 extends over 13 amino acids. Germline values: CDR1 MNHEY, CDR2 SMNVEV (reference sequence). The DNA for the CDR3 is TGTGCCAGCAGTCAACTCGCCGGTCAGCCCCAGCATTTT. This gives the protein CASSQLAGQPQHF.

The chain uses TRBV27 and TRBJ2-7; TRBD1 is a possible D gene (6 bases). This CDR3 has 15 amino acids. The V gene's germline CDR1 is MNHEY and CDR2 SMNVEV (reference sequence). V shed 2 bases and J shed 4 bases, with 15 bases lying between them. CDR3 sequence reads: CASSLKQQGRYEQYF. Written as DNA, the CDR3 is TGTGCCAGCAGTTTAAAGCAACAGGGTCGGTACGAGCAGTACTTC.

V is TRBV5-1 and J is TRBJ2-5, with 8 bases lining up with TRBD2. Trimming cost V 1 base and J 5 bases; bases outside gene matches: 7. Germline CDR1 SGHRS, CDR2 YFSETQ. This CDR3 is 15 amino acids long. The CDR3: CASSLTSGLFETQYF. In nucleotides, the CDR3 is TGCGCCAGCAGCTTGACTAGCGGCTTATTTGAGACCCAGTACTTC.

The chain recombines TRBV27 with TRBJ1-5; D uncertain. V lost 3 bases to trimming and J lost 6 bases, with 12 bases between them. Germline V gene sequence: CDR1 MNHEY, CDR2 SMNVEV (reference sequence). This CDR3 is 14 amino acids long. The CDR3 sequence is CASSFRGIGQPQHF. The CDR3 nucleotides are TGTGCCAGCAGTTTTCGGGGAATCGGTCAGCCCCAGCATTTT.

This chain joins TRBV12-5 and TRBJ2-2; D is unresolved. V gave up 0 bases and J gave up 0 bases, with 8 bases separating them. This CDR3 comprises 16 residues. Looked up from germline, CDR1 is LGHNT and CDR2 is FRNRAP. This CDR3 reads CASGLVGTSNTGELFF. For the CDR3, the DNA is TGTGCTAGTGGTTTGGTCGGTACCTCGAACACCGGGGAGCTGTTTTTT.

V usage is TRBV7-3 and J usage is TRBJ2-7; D is undetermined. V was trimmed by 0 bases and J by 5 bases, leaving 8 bases between them. In germline, CDR1 is SGHTA, CDR2 FQGTGA. The CDR3 length is 13 residues. The chain's CDR3 is CASSLTTWDEQYF. The CDR3 DNA sequence: TGTGCCAGCAGCTTAACGACCTGGGACGAGCAGTACTTC. The variable domain in full, with the rest retrieved from reference TRBV7-3 and TRBJ2-7, is GAGVSQTPSNKVTEKGKYVELRCDPISGHTALYWYRQSLGQGPEFLIYFQGTGAADDSGLPNDRFFAVRPEGSVSTLKIQRTERGDSAVYLCASSLTTWDEQYFGPGTRLTVT.

The chain couples TRBV3-1 (or the pseudogene TRBV3-2) to TRBJ1-2, with a possible D match to TRBD1 (5 bases). CDR1 is LGHDT, CDR2 YNNKEL, per germline (reference sequence). This CDR3 is 14 amino acids long. Trimming took 3 bases from V and 1 from J, leaving 9 bases between them. The CDR3 DNA reads TGTGCCAGCAGCCAGGGGGGGGGTAACTATGGCTACACCTTC. It is translated as CASSQGGGNYGYTF.

The genes are TRBV5-1 and TRBJ2-3, with D uncertain. The CDR3 contains 12 residues. V dropped 0 bases and J dropped 6 bases, with 5 bases sitting between them. The V gene's germline CDR1 is SGHRS and CDR2 YFSETQ. CDR3 nucleotides: TGCGCCAGCAGCTTGGCCGGGGATACGCAGTATTTT. This sequence encodes CASSLAGDTQYF.

This chain uses TRBV7-3 with TRBJ1-1; perhaps TRBD1 as D (5 bases). The CDR3 runs 15 residues. Trimming removed 0 bases from V and 5 bases from J, with 13 bases in between. Per the germline V gene, CDR1 is SGHTA and CDR2 is FQGTGA. In nucleotides, the CDR3 is TGTGCCAGCAGCTTAACCCCGGGGGTGAGAACTGAAGCTTTCTTT. Its protein is CASSLTPGVRTEAFF.

The CDR3 DNA reads TGCGCCAGCAGCTTCAGGGGTGATGGCTACACCTTC. Protein sequence: CASSFRGDGYTF. The rearrangement joins TRBV4-1 to TRBJ1-2; TRBD1 is a possible D gene (6 bases). Trimming removed 5 bases at V and 6 bases at J, with 10 bases between. This CDR3 spans 12 amino acids. CDR1 MGHRA and CDR2 YSYEKL come from the germline V gene.

V and J are TRBV7-2 and TRBJ1-3; no firm D call. CDR3 size: 13 residues. Trimming took 3 bases from V and 2 from J, leaving 5 bases between them. CDR1 SGHTA and CDR2 FQGNSA come from the germline V gene. Here the CDR3 DNA reads TGTGCCAGCAGCTTGGCCCCTGGAAACACCATATATTTT. Protein sequence: CASSLAPGNTIYF.

V and J are TRBV20-1 and TRBJ2-7; D may be TRBD1 (5 bases). V shed 3 bases and J shed 4 bases, with 19 bases lying between them. Germline V CDR1 and CDR2: DFQATT, SNEGSKA (reference sequence). This CDR3 region has 15 residues. The CDR3 bases are TGCAGTGCTAGTGTCCGACAGAGTTTCCCATACGAGCAGTACTTC. Protein sequence: CSASVRQSFPYEQYF.

The chain links TRBV27 to TRBJ1-5, with D unresolved. Deletions cut 0 bases from V and 2 bases from J, with 5 bases between. Germline CDR1 is MNHEY and CDR2 is SMNVEV (reference sequence). The CDR3 runs 14 residues. The CDR3 sequence is CASSLSLGNQPQHF. Here the CDR3 DNA reads TGTGCCAGCAGTTTATCGTTAGGCAATCAGCCCCAGCATTTT.

The chain recombines TRBV20-1 with TRBJ1-1; D is ambiguous. Germline V CDR1 and CDR2: DFQATT, SNEGSKA (reference sequence). There are 11 residues in the CDR3. V was pared by 6 bases and J by 4 bases, with 9 bases between. CDR3 DNA: TGCAGTGCCCGTAAGGTCACTGAAGCTTTCTTT. Translated, it gives CSARKVTEAFF.

The V and J genes are TRBV7-2 and TRBJ1-2; tentatively, D is TRBD1 (6 bases). Germline values: CDR1 SGHTA, CDR2 FQGNSA. CDR3 length: 17 amino acids. The V end lost 4 bases, the J end lost 4 bases, and 22 bases lay between the germline ends. For the CDR3, the DNA is TGTGCCAGCAGCTCACAGGGTGGTAGTCGAGCCGGCTATGGCTACACCTTC. This gives the protein CASSSQGGSRAGYGYTF. Filled out from reference TRBV7-2 and TRBJ1-2, the complete variable domain reads GAGVSQSPSNKVTEKGKDVELRCDPISGHTALYWYRQSLGQGLEFLIYFQGNSAPDKSGLPSDRFSAERTGGSVSTLTIQRTQQEDSAVYLCASSSQGGSRAGYGYTFGSGTRLTVV.

The gene calls are TRBV5-8 and TRBJ2-5; 9 positions match TRBD2. This CDR3 is 15 amino acids long. Unmatched junction bases numbered 7, after V lost 0 bases and J lost 7 bases. In germline, CDR1 is SGHTS, CDR2 YDEGEE. CDR3 nucleotides: TGTGCCAGCAGCTTGGAACTAGCGGGCCCGGGGACCCAGTACTTC. This codes for CASSLELAGPGTQYF. Variable domain in full (rest from reference TRBV5-8 and TRBJ2-5): EAGVTQSPTHLIKTRGQQATLRCSPISGHTSVYWYQQALGLGLQFLLWYDEGEERNRGNFPPRFSGRQFPNYSSELNVNALELEDSALYLCASSLELAGPGTQYFGPGTRLLVL.

This chain joins TRBV18 and TRBJ2-6; D call uncertain. The CDR3 totals 16 residues. Trimming shortened V by 3 bases and J by 2 bases, and 11 bases separated the two germline ends. Germline values: CDR1 KGHSH, CDR2 LQKENI. The DNA for the CDR3 is TGTGCCAGCTCACCGTCGGCCACCCCTGGGGCCAACGTCCTGACTTTC. Encoded protein: CASSPSATPGANVLTF.